This is a list of T cell receptor beta chains from one sample in a study of shared clonotypes between healthy human individuals. Clones were read by immunoSEQ multiplex PCR, and TCRdb kept only the in-frame ones, dropping some. The table includes about 770,000 clones, around 70% detected once. Sequencing input: memory CD4+ T cells sorted from blood. The receptors originated from a woman in her twenties or thirties in good health. The CDR3 runs from the conserved cysteine through the conserved F or W. D genes are given only for firm matches. Not every row has a clone size; where given, it reads once, few, many or a size class.

NA	TRBV19	NA	TRBJ2-7	17	CASSRTPGTGLSYEQYF	TGTGCCAGTAGTAGAACCCCCGGGACGGGACTTTCCTACGAGCAGTACTTC
NA	TRBV9	TRBD2	TRBJ2-1	15	CASSGWGTSVHEQFF	TGTGCCAGCAGCGGGTGGGGGACTAGCGTTCATGAGCAGTTCTTC
NA	TRBV6-1	NA	TRBJ1-1	12	CASSQGYTEAFF	TGTGCCAGCAGCCAGGGTTACACTGAAGCTTTCTTT
NA	TRBV10-3	TRBD1	TRBJ2-7	14	CAIGQGLSVGEQYF	TGTGCCATCGGACAGGGCCTGTCGGTGGGGGAGCAGTACTTC
NA	TRBV10-1	NA	TRBJ2-7	13	CASSEGGSYEQYF	TGCGCCAGCAGTGAGGGGGGATCCTACGAGCAGTACTTC
NA	TRBV5-1	NA	TRBJ1-1	12	CASSLADTEAFF	TGCGCCAGCAGCTTGGCGGACACTGAAGCTTTCTTT
NA	TRBV2	NA	TRBJ1-2	14	CASSAGRVAYGYTF	TGTGCCAGCAGTGCTGGCAGGGTGGCCTATGGCTACACCTTC
few	TRBV15	TRBD1	TRBJ2-7	14	CATSTGTGDGEQYF	TGTGCCACCAGCACCGGGACAGGGGACGGCGAGCAGTACTTC
once	TRBV28	NA	TRBJ1-1	13	CASTLGTNTEAFF	TGTGCCAGCACCTTGGGGACGAACACTGAAGCTTTCTTT
few	TRBV6-1	NA	TRBJ1-1	13	CASSEFGNTEAFF	TGTGCCAGCAGTGAATTTGGGAACACTGAAGCTTTCTTT
NA	TRBV19	NA	TRBJ1-2	13	CASSIELLYGYTF	TGTGCCAGTAGTATAGAGTTACTCTATGGCTACACCTTC
NA	TRBV7-3	NA	TRBJ1-5	15	CASSLEGPRNQPQHF	TGTGCCAGCAGCTTGGAGGGACCTCGCAATCAGCCCCAGCATTTT
few	TRBV7-2	TRBD1	TRBJ2-7	15	CASSLLGQVPYEQYF	TGTGCCAGCAGCTTACTAGGACAGGTTCCCTACGAGCAGTACTTC
NA	TRBV6-1	NA	TRBJ1-4	12	CASYQGYEKLFF	TGTGCCAGCTATCAGGGGTATGAAAAACTGTTTTTT
NA	TRBV6-5	TRBD1	TRBJ1-2	14	CASRAEQGARGYTF	TGTGCCAGCAGAGCGGAACAGGGGGCGCGTGGCTACACCTTC
few	TRBV7-6	TRBD2	TRBJ2-1	14	CASSYGPSREGQFF	TGTGCCAGCAGCTACGGACCGTCCAGGGAGGGGCAGTTCTTC
NA	TRBV5-1	NA	TRBJ2-2	14	CASSLMVGSGELFF	TGCGCCAGCAGCTTGATGGTTGGGAGCGGGGAGCTGTTTTTT
NA	TRBV30	NA	TRBJ1-1	13	CAWSSGANTEAFF	TGTGCCTGGAGTAGCGGCGCGAACACTGAAGCTTTCTTT
NA	TRBV28	NA	TRBJ1-2	16	CASSTGLNPLIGGYTF	TGTGCCAGCAGTACGGGTCTGAACCCATTGATAGGTGGCTACACCTTC
NA	TRBV6-5	NA	TRBJ2-7	13	CASRPGGPYEQYF	TGTGCCAGCAGGCCGGGGGGCCCCTACGAGCAGTACTTC
NA	TRBV18	TRBD2	TRBJ2-7	15	CASSDQTTSGRASDF	TGTGCCAGCTCAGACCAGACTACTAGCGGGAGGGCCTCAGACTTC
NA	TRBV5-1	NA	TRBJ1-4	14	CASSLQTSNEKLFF	TGCGCCAGCAGCCTGCAGACCTCTAATGAAAAACTGTTTTTT
NA	TRBV5-4	TRBD1	TRBJ1-2	14	CASSFDRGRGNYTF	TGTGCCAGCAGCTTTGACAGGGGGCGAGGGAACTACACCTTC
NA	TRBV6-5	NA	TRBJ1-4	15	CASSPRGPANEKLFF	TGTGCCAGCAGTCCCCGGGGACCAGCTAATGAAAAACTGTTTTTT
NA	TRBV2	NA	TRBJ2-7	13	CASSAGPGGRKYF	TGTGCCAGCAGTGCGGGACCCGGGGGTCGGAAGTACTTC
NA	TRBV18	TRBD2	TRBJ2-7	16	CASSPTGLAGGYEQYF	TGTGCCAGCTCGCCAACGGGACTAGCGGGAGGATACGAGCAGTACTTC
once	TRBV7-9	NA	TRBJ2-3	12	CASRSNTDTQYF	TGTGCCAGCCGATCAAACACAGATACGCAGTATTTT
NA	TRBV5-6	TRBD1	TRBJ1-1	14	CASSWGQKNTEAFF	TGTGCCAGCAGCTGGGGACAGAAGAACACTGAAGCTTTCTTT
once	TRBV2	NA	TRBJ2-1	14	CASGGTRGHNEQFF	TGTGCCAGCGGCGGGACCAGGGGCCACAATGAGCAGTTCTTC
NA	TRBV5-1	TRBD1	TRBJ2-3	15	CASSGRTGGSDTQYF	TGCGCCAGCAGCGGCAGGACAGGGGGCTCTGATACGCAGTATTTT
NA	TRBV18	NA	TRBJ2-7	14	CASSPPVTGIEQYF	TGTGCCAGCTCACCCCCAGTCACGGGGATCGAGCAGTACTTC
NA	TRBV18	TRBD1	TRBJ2-3	16	CASSPIGQGSADTQYF	TGTGCCAGCTCACCAATTGGACAGGGTAGTGCAGATACGCAGTATTTT
few	TRBV5-1	NA	TRBJ1-3	14	CASSAGTAGNTIYF	TGCGCCAGCAGCGCCGGGACGGCTGGAAACACCATATATTTT
many	TRBV5-1	TRBD1	TRBJ1-3	14	CASSLGTAGNTIYF	TGCGCCAGCAGCCTCGGGACAGCTGGAAACACCATATATTTT
NA	TRBV6-6	TRBD2	TRBJ2-2	14	CASKEREAGGELFF	TGTGCCAGCAAGGAGCGGGAGGCGGGCGGGGAGCTGTTTTTT
many	TRBV6-5	TRBD1	TRBJ1-5	14	CASRGTGSTQPQHF	TGTGCCAGCAGAGGGACAGGGTCCACTCAGCCCCAGCATTTT
NA	TRBV18	TRBD1	TRBJ2-4	18	CASSPRGQGILAKNIQYF	TGTGCCAGCTCACCAAGGGGACAGGGAATATTAGCCAAAAACATTCAGTACTTC
NA	TRBV4-1	NA	TRBJ1-1	15	CASSQEIGGNTEAFF	TGCGCCAGCAGCCAAGAAATTGGGGGGAACACTGAAGCTTTCTTT
NA	TRBV28	NA	TRBJ2-7	14	CASSPGSFSGEQYF	TGTGCCAGCAGTCCCGGGTCTTTTTCGGGGGAGCAGTACTTC
NA	TRBV28	TRBD1	TRBJ1-5	15	CASSLGQGSNQPQHF	TGTGCCAGCAGTTTAGGACAGGGGAGCAATCAGCCCCAGCATTTT
NA	TRBV15	NA	TRBJ2-3	15	CATSPLWGGVDTQYF	TGTGCCACCAGCCCGCTCTGGGGGGGCGTGGATACGCAGTATTTT
NA	TRBV5-1	NA	TRBJ2-1	15	CASSVLAGVGNEQFF	TGCGCCAGCAGCGTGCTAGCCGGGGTTGGGAATGAGCAGTTCTTC
NA	TRBV19	NA	TRBJ1-3	15	CASSIAVRTGNTIYF	TGTGCCAGTAGTATCGCGGTGCGGACTGGAAACACCATATATTTT
NA	TRBV7-9	NA	TRBJ1-1	13	CASSLDRRGEAFF	TGTGCCAGCAGCCTGGACAGAAGAGGTGAAGCTTTCTTT
few	TRBV5-1	TRBD1	TRBJ2-3	15	CASSLDQGVTDTQYF	TGCGCCAGCAGCTTGGATCAGGGGGTAACAGATACGCAGTATTTT
NA	TRBV9	NA	TRBJ2-3	16	CASSPGGSGLTDTQYF	TGTGCCAGCAGCCCCGGCGGCAGCGGCCTCACAGATACGCAGTATTTT
NA	TRBV4-2	NA	TRBJ1-5	15	CASSRERAASQPQHF	TGTGCCAGCAGCCGGGAGAGGGCCGCCAGTCAGCCCCAGCATTTT
few	TRBV20-1	NA	TRBJ2-5	10	CSARQETQYF	TGCAGTGCTAGACAAGAGACCCAGTACTTC
NA	TRBV6-5	TRBD1	TRBJ2-1	16	CASSYKGQGAYNEQFF	TGTGCCAGCAGTTACAAGGGACAGGGAGCCTACAATGAGCAGTTCTTC
NA	TRBV2	NA	TRBJ2-3	13	CASRLGSVDTQYF	TGTGCCAGCAGGCTGGGTAGCGTAGATACGCAGTATTTT
NA	TRBV27	TRBD1	TRBJ2-7	14	CASSGQASFYEQYF	TGTGCCAGCTCCGGACAGGCTTCCTTCTACGAGCAGTACTTC
NA	TRBV30	NA	TRBJ1-5	15	CAWSVDRLWSQPQHF	TGTGCCTGGAGTGTGGACCGTCTCTGGTCTCAGCCCCAGCATTTT
NA	TRBV11-2	TRBD1	TRBJ2-3	17	CASSRGGVRLSTDTQYF	TGTGCCAGCAGCCGAGGGGGCGTCCGACTAAGCACAGATACGCAGTATTTT
once	TRBV9	NA	TRBJ2-7	15	CASSEGLENPYEQYF	TGTGCCAGCAGCGAGGGATTAGAGAACCCCTACGAGCAGTACTTC
NA	TRBV14	NA	TRBJ1-3	18	CASSQDDNRPPSGNTIYF	TGTGCCAGCAGCCAAGATGATAACCGACCACCCTCTGGAAACACCATATATTTT
NA	TRBV6-5	NA	TRBJ1-1	13	CASSYSANTEAFF	TGTGCCAGCAGTTACTCGGCCAACACTGAAGCTTTCTTT